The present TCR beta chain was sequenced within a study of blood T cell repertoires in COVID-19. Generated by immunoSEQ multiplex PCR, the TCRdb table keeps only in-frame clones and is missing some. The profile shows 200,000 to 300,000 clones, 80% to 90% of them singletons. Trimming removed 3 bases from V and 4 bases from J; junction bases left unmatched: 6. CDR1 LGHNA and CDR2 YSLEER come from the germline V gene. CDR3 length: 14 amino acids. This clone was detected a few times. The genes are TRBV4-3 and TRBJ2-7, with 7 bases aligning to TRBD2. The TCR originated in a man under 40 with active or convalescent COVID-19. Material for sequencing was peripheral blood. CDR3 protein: CASSQGRGWYEQYF. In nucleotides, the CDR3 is TGCGCCAGCAGCCAGGGGAGGGGTTGGTACGAGCAGTACTTC.